These T cell receptor beta chains were read from a single sample in a study of cytomegalovirus exposure and HLA in healthy donors. The table came from immunoSEQ multiplex PCR; TCRdb's copy has only in-frame clones and leaves some out. The sample consists of over 75,000 clones, about three quarters of them appearing once. Material: PBMCs. The receptors were gathered from a man in his sixties in good health and CMV-seropositive. Both conserved end residues are part of each CDR3.

v_gene,len,j_gene,CDR3aa
TRBV21-1,14,TRBJ2-7,CASRQGVVLYEQYF
TRBV4-1,17,TRBJ1-5,CASSQEGGLERNQPQHF
TRBV6-1,15,TRBJ1-1,CARVSPTGENTEAFF
TRBV18,16,TRBJ1-1,CASSPAVVGIGTEAFF
TRBV5-6,16,TRBJ2-2,CASSFLGPGQTGELFF
TRBV7-9,13,TRBJ2-7,CASSSSEEYEQYF
TRBV6-6,14,TRBJ2-7,CASRGTEKPYEQYF
TRBV19,14,TRBJ1-1,CASTLEGGNTEAFF
TRBV30,12,TRBJ1-2,CAWSVGEYGYTF
TRBV28,16,TRBJ1-5,CASSPSGRARNQPQHF
TRBV4-1,11,TRBJ2-7,CASSQGPEQYF
TRBV5-1,14,TRBJ1-3,CASSLGQGRNTIYF
TRBV19,15,TRBJ1-6,CASRGRGSYNSPLHF
TRBV2,13,TRBJ1-2,CASRRGTVGGYTF
TRBV6-5,14,TRBJ2-5,CASSRRVFQETQYF
TRBV29-1,15,TRBJ2-1,CSVFPSPSGFNEQFF
TRBV5-1,14,.,CASSSTTGSYEQYF
TRBV6-1,17,TRBJ2-3,CASSVSGGISSTDTQYF
TRBV30,12,TRBJ1-1,CAWGTGRTEAFF
TRBV6-5,15,TRBJ1-1,CASSSPRRVGTEAFF
TRBV6-5,14,TRBJ1-2,CASSYSGQRFVYTF
TRBV30,15,TRBJ2-4,CAWSKGAVAKNIQYF
TRBV14,13,TRBJ2-7,CASSQVAGREQYF
TRBV19,15,TRBJ2-1,CASSIGLAGGNEQFF
TRBV29-1,14,TRBJ2-2,CSVASGGRTGELFF
TRBV19,15,TRBJ1-6,CASSTGTVYNSPLHF
TRBV27,12,TRBJ2-7,CASSRRGYEQYF
TRBV5-1,15,TRBJ2-3,CASSLLGADTDTQYF
TRBV7-9,13,TRBJ2-7,CASSLTPSYEQYF
TRBV7-3,16,TRBJ2-3,CASSLTGGGGADTQYF